This T cell receptor (beta chain) stems from a study of blood T cell repertoires in COVID-19. For the study at large: COVID-19 samples collected from the United States, Italy and Spain covered acute and convalescent phases. From T cells, B-cell-depleted T cells, or PBMCs came the material, which was cDNA or gDNA.

Authors' analysis steps: Amplification with reference gene primers provided the estimates of nucleated cell counts. Sequencing was performed with immunoSEQ multiplex PCR; in TCRdb, only in-frame clones are kept and a portion is missing. For V, J and clone size, that table is used; D and trimming come from the DNA. This table has about 400,000 clones, 86% appearing once. Between the trimmed V and J ends, which lost 7 bases and 0 bases, there was a span of 12 bases. The CDR3 contains 15 residues. In germline, CDR1 is LNHDA, CDR2 SQIVND (reference sequence). The specimen sequenced was peripheral blood. This sequence originates from a woman younger than 45 with active or convalescent COVID-19. The chain couples TRBV19 to TRBJ1-4, with TRBD1 as a possible D gene (5 bases). The CDR3 sequence is CASTNPGATNEKLFF. CDR3 in DNA: TGTGCCAGTACAAACCCGGGGGCAACTAATGAAAAACTGTTTTTT.